These 30 T cell receptor beta chains were sequenced from one sample in a study of OX40 agonist ivuxolimab in advanced cancers. Only in-frame clones appear in the TCRdb table, and some are missing; sequencing was by immunoSEQ multiplex PCR. Found here are about 79,000 clones, about 90% of them singletons; the top ten hold 0.53%. Here the sequenced sample was CD4+ or CD8+ T cells sorted from blood, taken in a trial of the OX40 agonist ivuxolimab. All receptors come from an adult with an advanced solid tumor such as melanoma, head and neck, liver or kidney cancer.

This chain links TRBV7-6 with TRBJ2-7; no definite D call. The germline gives CDR1 SGHVS, CDR2 FNYEAQ. The V gene lost 5 bases and the J gene lost 2 bases, with 13 bases spanning the gap. This CDR3 has 14 amino acids. CDR3 sequence (DNA): TGTGCCAGCAGCCCCCAAGGGCAGACCTACGAGCAGTACTTC. Protein: CASSPQGQTYEQYF.

The chain uses TRBV29-1 and TRBJ2-3; D ambiguous. CDR3 size: 11 residues. Trimming shortened V by 7 bases and J by 6 bases, and 11 bases separated the two germline ends. Germline loops: CDR1 SQVTM, CDR2 ANQGSEA. CDR3 sequence (DNA): TGCAGCGCCCTAGGTCTGGATACGCAGTATTTT. It codes for CSALGLDTQYF.

As regards this clone: This sample also contains other DNA sequences that code for the same CDR3. The chain has TRBV28 and TRBJ1-5; D call uncertain. CDR1 is MDHEN and CDR2 is SYDVKM in the germline V gene. This CDR3 spans 12 amino acids. V shed 6 bases and J shed 4 bases, with 7 bases lying between them. The CDR3 loop is CASRVTNQPQHF. The DNA for the CDR3 is TGTGCCAGCAGGGTGACTAATCAGCCCCAGCATTTT.

The chain recombines TRBV5-5 with TRBJ1-1, with a weak D call TRBD1 (5 bases). In germline, CDR1 is SGHKS, CDR2 YYEKEE (reference sequence). The CDR3 consists of 14 residues. V lost 2 bases to trimming and J lost 7 bases, with 15 bases between them. In nucleotides, the CDR3 is TGTGCCAGCAGCTTTATAGGGGAGATGGGTGAAGCTTTCTTT. Translation gives CASSFIGEMGEAFF.

V and J are TRBV5-4 and TRBJ2-1; 9 bases match TRBD2. The V segment lost 4 bases and the J segment 9 bases; nucleotides outside the gene matches: 14. The CDR3 sequence is 16 residues long. Germline loops: CDR1 SGHNT, CDR2 YYREEE (reference sequence). CDR3 coding DNA: TGTGCCAGCAGCGGAACCGGGACTAGCAGGATGGGTGAGCAGTTCTTC. It translates to CASSGTGTSRMGEQFF.

In the case of this clone: Germline and junction disagree at one end, which may indicate a read error. The V gene is TRBV5-6, the J gene TRBJ2-5; possible D gene TRBD1, 5 bases. Germline V gene sequence: CDR1 SGHDT, CDR2 YYEEEE. This CDR3 region has 14 residues. The DNA of the CDR3 is TGTGCCAGCAGTACCAGGGTTTTTCAAGCGACCCAGTACTTC. Translating it yields CASSTRVFQATQYF.

This clone appeared once. The chain uses TRBV7-2 and TRBJ1-6; TRBD1 is a possible D gene (6 bases). The V end lost 2 bases, the J end lost 5 bases, and 13 bases lay between the germline ends. The germline V gene encodes CDR1 SGHTA and CDR2 FQGNSA. The CDR3 spans 16 residues. The CDR3 region has the DNA TGTGCCAGCAGCTTAATGTACGCAGGGGATAATTCACCCCTCCACTTT. This encodes CASSLMYAGDNSPLHF.

This chain joins TRBV7-2 and TRBJ2-3; the match to TRBD2 covers 7 bases. After removal of 5 bases from V and 0 bases from J, the junction contained 5 bases not matched to a gene. Germline V gene data show CDR1 as SGHTA and CDR2 as FQGNSA. The CDR3 contains 15 residues. The CDR3 protein is CASSRRAGSTDTQYF. The DNA for the CDR3 is TGTGCCAGCAGCCGGAGAGCGGGGAGCACAGATACGCAGTATTTT.

This clone was observed a single time. The chain recombines TRBV7-9 with TRBJ1-2, with 11 bases that match TRBD1. After removal of 3 bases from V and 3 bases from J, the junction contained 9 bases not matched to a gene. Per the germline V gene, CDR1 is SEHNR and CDR2 is FQNEAQ (reference sequence). This CDR3 is 17 amino acids long. CDR3 DNA: TGTGCCAGCAGCTTGATCTGGCCGGGACAGGGGGACTATGGCTACACCTTC. Amino acids: CASSLIWPGQGDYGYTF.

The CDR3 DNA reads TGCGCCAGCAGTAGAGACTACGAGCAGTACTTC. It yields the protein CASSRDYEQYF. The rearrangement links TRBV23-1 to TRBJ2-7; D unclear. TRBV23-1 is classed as an ORF, of uncertain function. The CDR3 totals 11 residues. V dropped 5 bases and J dropped 3 bases, with 5 bases sitting between them.

The genes are TRBV20-1 and TRBJ2-7; 8 bases match TRBD1. This CDR3 spans 11 amino acids. Trimming removed 5 bases from V and 7 bases from J; junction bases left unmatched: 4. Germline V gene sequence: CDR1 DFQATT, CDR2 SNEGSKA (reference sequence). CDR3 DNA: TGCAGTGCTGGGGACAGGTGGGAGCAGTACTTC. Translation gives CSAGDRWEQYF.

This clone showed up just once. V gene TRBV11-2 combines with J gene TRBJ1-4; unclear D gene. Per the germline V gene, CDR1 is SGHAT and CDR2 is FQNNGV. The CDR3 covers 14 residues. The germline V and J ends were trimmed by 3 bases and 0 bases, with 5 bases remaining between them. CDR3 sequence: CASSFKATNEKLFF. CDR3 sequence (DNA): TGTGCCAGCAGCTTCAAAGCAACTAATGAAAAACTGTTTTTT.

The CDR3 sequence: CASSLVGSLQNTEAFF. The CDR3 region has the DNA TGTGCCAGCAGCTTAGTCGGCAGTCTCCAGAACACTGAAGCTTTCTTT. This sequence joins TRBV7-9 and TRBJ1-1; D unclear. Per the germline V gene, CDR1 is SEHNR and CDR2 is FQNEAQ (reference sequence). The ends were cut back, 1 base at V and 1 base at J, with 13 bases in the middle. The length of the CDR3 is 16 residues.

The count of this clone is one. V usage is TRBV7-9 and J usage is TRBJ2-7, with D maybe TRBD1 (6 bases). CDR1 SEHNR and CDR2 FQNEAQ come from the germline V gene (reference sequence). There are 16 residues in the CDR3. Between the trimmed V and J ends, which lost 1 base and 6 bases, there was a span of 19 bases. CDR3 nucleotide sequence: TGTGCCAGCAGCTTAGGGGTGGGGGCCCCCTACGGCGAGCAGTACTTC. This encodes CASSLGVGAPYGEQYF.

This clone was detected a few times. The chain links TRBV4-1 to TRBJ1-2; 7 nucleotides align to TRBD1. Germline V gene sequence: CDR1 MGHRA, CDR2 YSYEKL. The CDR3 is 15 amino acids. Trimming at V came to 3 bases and at J to 6 bases, leaving 10 bases not matched to a gene. The CDR3 bases are TGCGCCAGCAGCCAGGCCCTGCAGGGGGGAAATGGCTACACCTTC. It yields the protein CASSQALQGGNGYTF.

This chain links TRBV7-2 with TRBJ2-2; tentatively, D is TRBD1 (5 bases). V gave up 1 base and J gave up 3 bases, with 6 bases separating them. In germline, CDR1 is SGHTA, CDR2 FQGNSA. CDR3 size: 14 residues. As DNA, the CDR3 is TGTGCCAGCAGCTTAGGGACATACACCGGGGAGCTGTTTTTT. Encoded protein: CASSLGTYTGELFF. The whole variable domain, remainder taken from reference TRBV7-2 and TRBJ2-2, is GAGVSQSPSNKVTEKGKDVELRCDPISGHTALYWYRQSLGQGLEFLIYFQGNSAPDKSGLPSDRFSAERTGGSVSTLTIQRTQQEDSAVYLCASSLGTYTGELFFGEGSRLTVL.

The chain is built from TRBV7-2 and TRBJ2-5; the D call may be TRBD1 or TRBD2 (5 bases each). This CDR3 contains 16 residues. Germline V CDR1 and CDR2: SGHTA, FQGNSA. V was pared by 0 bases and J by 3 bases, with 14 bases between. DNA for the CDR3: TGTGCCAGCAGCTTAGCGACGGGGCCAGGCAAAGAGACCCAGTACTTC. It specifies CASSLATGPGKETQYF. Drawing the rest from reference TRBV7-2 and TRBJ2-5, the complete variable domain is GAGVSQSPSNKVTEKGKDVELRCDPISGHTALYWYRQSLGQGLEFLIYFQGNSAPDKSGLPSDRFSAERTGGSVSTLTIQRTQQEDSAVYLCASSLATGPGKETQYFGPGTRLLVL.

V and J are TRBV7-2 and TRBJ2-7, with D possibly being TRBD1 or TRBD2 (5 bases each). V was pared by 1 base and J by 3 bases, with 10 bases between. CDR1 is SGHTA and CDR2 is FQGNSA in the germline V gene. This CDR3 is built from 14 residues. CDR3 DNA: TGTGCCAGCAGCTTAGAGAGGGGTCTCTACGAGCAGTACTTC. Translated, it gives CASSLERGLYEQYF. Using reference TRBV7-2 and TRBJ2-7 for the parts outside the CDR3, the full variable domain is GAGVSQSPSNKVTEKGKDVELRCDPISGHTALYWYRQSLGQGLEFLIYFQGNSAPDKSGLPSDRFSAERTGGSVSTLTIQRTQQEDSAVYLCASSLERGLYEQYFGPGTRLTVT.

This clone was observed a handful of times. The V gene is TRBV30, the J gene TRBJ2-3; 7 bases line up with TRBD1. Germline CDR1 reads GTSNPN; CDR2 reads SVGIG (reference sequence). The CDR3 consists of 15 residues. After removal of 0 bases from V and 4 bases from J, the junction contained 7 bases not matched to a gene. CDR3 coding DNA: TGTGCCTGGAGTGTCCGGAACAGGGGATCAGATACGCAGTATTTT. This sequence encodes CAWSVRNRGSDTQYF. Filled out from reference TRBV30 and TRBJ2-3, the complete variable domain reads SQTIHQWPATLVQPVGSPLSLECTVEGTSNPNLYWYRQAAGRGLQLLFYSVGIGQISSEVPQNLSASRPQDRQFILSSKKLLLSDSGFYLCAWSVRNRGSDTQYFGPGTRLTVL.

This clone was detected a few times. V is TRBV6-1 and J is TRBJ1-1, with D perhaps matching TRBD1 (5 bases). V dropped 6 bases and J dropped 1 base, with 15 bases sitting between them. Germline values: CDR1 MNHNS, CDR2 SASEGT. There are 15 residues in the CDR3. Here the CDR3 DNA reads TGTGCCAGCAGACCGACTTCGAGGGGGAACACTGAAGCTTTCTTT. The encoded protein is CASRPTSRGNTEAFF.

The chain joins TRBV2 to TRBJ1-5; TRBD1 might be the D (5 bases). Trimming stripped 3 bases from V and 4 bases from J, with 19 bases between. CDR3 length: 17 residues. Germline V gene lookup returns CDR1 SNHLY and CDR2 FYNNEI. This chain's CDR3 is CASSDSGRNMINQPQHF. The CDR3 DNA reads TGTGCCAGCAGTGATTCGGGACGGAACATGATAAATCAGCCCCAGCATTTT.

The genes are TRBV18 and TRBJ1-1; D is perhaps TRBD1 (5 bases). Trimming shortened V by 1 base and J by 5 bases, and 11 bases separated the two germline ends. Germline-derived CDR1 and CDR2 are KGHSH and LQKENI. This CDR3 is 14 amino acids long. The CDR3 bases are TGTGCCAGCTCACCACTCGGGGCTTTAACTGAAGCTTTCTTT. The encoded protein is CASSPLGALTEAFF.

The chain couples TRBV30 to TRBJ2-4; TRBD1 might be the D (5 bases). Germline V gene data show CDR1 as GTSNPN and CDR2 as SVGIG (reference sequence). The germline V and J ends were trimmed by 3 bases and 0 bases, with 12 bases remaining between them. The CDR3 runs 15 residues. For the CDR3, the DNA is TGTGCCTGGAGAGACAGAACACTAGCCAAAAACATTCAGTACTTC. It translates to CAWRDRTLAKNIQYF.

The rearrangement links TRBV30 to TRBJ1-5; D not resolved. Trimming left V 1 base short and J 2 bases short, with 12 bases between. Germline V CDR1 and CDR2: GTSNPN, SVGIG (reference sequence). The CDR3 covers 15 residues. As DNA, the CDR3 is TGTGCCTGGAGTGCTGGCACACAAGGCAATCAGCCCCAGCATTTT. Protein product: CAWSAGTQGNQPQHF.

This sequence joins TRBV4-3 and TRBJ2-1; the match to TRBD2 covers 8 bases. The germline V gene has CDR1 LGHNA and CDR2 YSLEER. The CDR3 is 16 residues long. The V and J ends lost 0 bases and 5 bases, in that order; junction bases with no gene match: 6. The chain's CDR3 is CASSQDLLAGNNEQFF. The CDR3 nucleotides are TGCGCCAGCAGCCAAGATCTCCTAGCGGGCAACAATGAGCAGTTCTTC.

The count of this clone is one. V and J are TRBV28 and TRBJ2-7; D might be TRBD1 (6 bases). Between the trimmed V and J ends, which lost 2 bases and 4 bases, there was a span of 12 bases. The CDR3 extends over 14 amino acids. Germline V gene data show CDR1 as MDHEN and CDR2 as SYDVKM. The CDR3 loop reads CASSLPQGQYEQYF. Written as DNA, the CDR3 is TGTGCCAGCAGTTTACCCCAAGGACAGTACGAGCAGTACTTC.

The J gene is TRBJ1-3, the V gene TRBV5-4; perhaps TRBD1 as D (5 bases). The CDR3 extends over 17 amino acids. Germline CDR1 SGHNT, CDR2 YYREEE (reference sequence). Trimming shortened V by 3 bases and J by 0 bases, and 16 bases separated the two germline ends. CDR3 residues: CASSWAGTRSSGNTIYF. The CDR3 bases are TGTGCCAGCAGCTGGGCCGGGACGAGAAGCTCTGGAAACACCATATATTTT.

Note on this clone: This specimen includes other DNA sequences encoding the same CDR3. This chain connects TRBV11-3 to TRBJ2-7, with D unclear. The germline V gene encodes CDR1 SGHNT and CDR2 YENEEA. V was cut by 5 bases and J by 0 bases, with 11 bases left in between. CDR3 size: 14 residues. CDR3 amino acids: CASSLSHRSYEQYF. CDR3 DNA: TGTGCCAGCAGCCTATCACACCGCTCCTACGAGCAGTACTTC.

V usage is TRBV25-1 and J usage is TRBJ2-7; maybe TRBD1 (6 bases). CDR3 length: 14 amino acids. The germline CDR1 and CDR2 sequences are MGHDK and SYGVNS. V was clipped by 5 bases and J by 2 bases, with 13 bases between them. The CDR3 sequence: CASSIQGRAYEQYF. In DNA, the CDR3 is TGTGCCAGCAGTATCCAGGGGCGCGCCTACGAGCAGTACTTC.

V usage is TRBV11-3 and J usage is TRBJ2-7; tentative D call: TRBD2 (5 bases). The CDR3 contains 13 residues. Germline assignment: CDR1 SGHNT and CDR2 YENEEA. V lost 5 bases and J lost 3, with 11 bases in between. CDR3 amino acids: CASSPGRVYEQYF. The CDR3 DNA sequence: TGTGCCAGCAGCCCGGGGAGAGTCTACGAGCAGTACTTC.